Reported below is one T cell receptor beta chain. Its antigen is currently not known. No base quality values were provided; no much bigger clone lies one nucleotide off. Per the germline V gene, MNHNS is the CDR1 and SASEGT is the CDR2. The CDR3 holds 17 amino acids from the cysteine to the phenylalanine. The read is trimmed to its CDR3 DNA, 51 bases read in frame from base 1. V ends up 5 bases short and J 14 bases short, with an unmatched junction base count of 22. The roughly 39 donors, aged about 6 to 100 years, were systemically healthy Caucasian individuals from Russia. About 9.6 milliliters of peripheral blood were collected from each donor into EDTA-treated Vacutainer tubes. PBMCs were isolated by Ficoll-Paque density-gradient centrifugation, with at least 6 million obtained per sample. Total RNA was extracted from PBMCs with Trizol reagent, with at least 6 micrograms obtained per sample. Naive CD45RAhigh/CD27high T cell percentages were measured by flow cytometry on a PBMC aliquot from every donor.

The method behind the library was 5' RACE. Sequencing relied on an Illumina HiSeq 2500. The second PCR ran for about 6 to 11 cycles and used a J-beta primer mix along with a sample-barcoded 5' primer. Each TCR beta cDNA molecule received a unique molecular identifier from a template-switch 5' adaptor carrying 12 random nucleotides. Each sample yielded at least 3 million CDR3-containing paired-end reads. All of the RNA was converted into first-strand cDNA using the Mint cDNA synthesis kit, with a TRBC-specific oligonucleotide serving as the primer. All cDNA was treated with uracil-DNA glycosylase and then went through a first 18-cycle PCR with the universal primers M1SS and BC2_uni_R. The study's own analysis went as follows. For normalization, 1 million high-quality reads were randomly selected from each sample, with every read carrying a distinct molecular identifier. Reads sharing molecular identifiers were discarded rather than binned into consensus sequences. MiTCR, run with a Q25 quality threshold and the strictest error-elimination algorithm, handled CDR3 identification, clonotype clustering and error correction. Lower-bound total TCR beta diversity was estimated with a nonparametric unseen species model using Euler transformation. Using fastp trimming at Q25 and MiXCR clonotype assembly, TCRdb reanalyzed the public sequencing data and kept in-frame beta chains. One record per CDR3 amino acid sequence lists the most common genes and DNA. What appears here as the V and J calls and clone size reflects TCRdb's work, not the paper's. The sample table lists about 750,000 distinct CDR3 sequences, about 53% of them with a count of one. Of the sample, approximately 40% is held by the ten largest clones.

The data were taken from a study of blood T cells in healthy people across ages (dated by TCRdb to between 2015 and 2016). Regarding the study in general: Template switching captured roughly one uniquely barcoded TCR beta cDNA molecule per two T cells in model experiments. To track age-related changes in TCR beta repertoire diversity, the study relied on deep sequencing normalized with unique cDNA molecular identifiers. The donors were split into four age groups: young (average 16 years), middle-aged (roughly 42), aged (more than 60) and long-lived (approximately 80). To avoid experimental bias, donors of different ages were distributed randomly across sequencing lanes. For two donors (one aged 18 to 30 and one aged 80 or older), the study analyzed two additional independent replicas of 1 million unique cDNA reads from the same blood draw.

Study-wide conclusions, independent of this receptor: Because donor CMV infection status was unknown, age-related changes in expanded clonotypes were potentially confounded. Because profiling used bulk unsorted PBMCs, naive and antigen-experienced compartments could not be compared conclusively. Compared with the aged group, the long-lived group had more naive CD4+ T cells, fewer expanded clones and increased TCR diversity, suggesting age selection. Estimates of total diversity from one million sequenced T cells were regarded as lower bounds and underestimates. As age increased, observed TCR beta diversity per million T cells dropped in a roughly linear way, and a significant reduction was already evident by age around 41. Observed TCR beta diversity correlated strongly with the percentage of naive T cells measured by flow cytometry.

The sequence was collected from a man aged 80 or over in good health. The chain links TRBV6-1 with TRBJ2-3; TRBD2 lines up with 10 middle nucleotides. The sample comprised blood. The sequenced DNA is TGTGCCAGCAGTAGAACACCCTGGACTAGCGGTGACAGATACGCGTATTTT. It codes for CASSRTPWTSGDRYAYF.